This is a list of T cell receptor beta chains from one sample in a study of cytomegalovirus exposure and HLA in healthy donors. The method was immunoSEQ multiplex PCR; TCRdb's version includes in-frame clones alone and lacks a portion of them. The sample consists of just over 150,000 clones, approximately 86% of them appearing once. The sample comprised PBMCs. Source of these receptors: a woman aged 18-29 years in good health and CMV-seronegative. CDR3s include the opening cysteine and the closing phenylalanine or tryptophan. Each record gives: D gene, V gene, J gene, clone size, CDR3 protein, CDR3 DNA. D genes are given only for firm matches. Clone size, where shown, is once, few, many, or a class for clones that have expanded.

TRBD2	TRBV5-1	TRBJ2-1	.	CASSSHLAGNAEQFF	TGCGCCAGCAGCTCTCACCTAGCGGGAAATGCTGAGCAGTTCTTC
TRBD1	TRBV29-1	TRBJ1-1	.	CSAYPGTGWTGRLDTEAFF	TGCAGCGCTTACCCCGGGACAGGGTGGACGGGAAGGTTGGACACTGAAGCTTTCTTT
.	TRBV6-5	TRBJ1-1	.	CASTSKRLQGTEAFF	TGTGCCAGCACCTCGAAGAGGTTGCAGGGCACTGAAGCTTTCTTT
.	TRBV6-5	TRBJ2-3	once	CASSPSRRDTQYF	TGTGCCAGCAGCCCAAGTAGGAGGGATACGCAGTATTTT
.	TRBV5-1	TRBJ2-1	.	CASSSDYNEQFF	TGCGCCAGCAGCTCAGACTACAATGAGCAGTTCTTC
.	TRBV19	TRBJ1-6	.	CASGPPRGSYSPLHF	TGTGCCAGTGGACCCCCCAGGGGAAGTTATTCACCCCTCCACTTT
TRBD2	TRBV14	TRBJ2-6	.	CASSQGGGSRSGANVLPF	TGTGCCAGCAGCCAAGGGGGGGGGAGCAGGTCTGGGGCCAACGTCCTGCCTTTC
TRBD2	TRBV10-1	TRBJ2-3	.	CASSPSGRGDTDTQYF	TGCGCCAGCAGTCCTAGCGGGAGGGGGGATACAGATACGCAGTATTTT
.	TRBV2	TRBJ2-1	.	CASRRKKESEQFF	TGTGCCAGCAGGAGGAAGAAAGAAAGTGAGCAGTTCTTC
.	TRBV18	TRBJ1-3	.	CASSTPWGLGNTIYF	TGTGCCAGCTCTACCCCATGGGGGCTAGGAAACACCATATATTTT
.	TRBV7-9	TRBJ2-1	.	CASSSTRATAGHEQFF	TGTGCCAGCAGCTCAACCCGGGCCACAGCGGGCCATGAGCAGTTCTTC
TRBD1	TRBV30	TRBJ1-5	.	CAWNPGGQVSNQPQHF	TGTGCCTGGAACCCCGGGGGACAGGTTAGCAATCAGCCCCAGCATTTT
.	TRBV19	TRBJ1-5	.	CASRPHRDSNQPQHF	TGTGCCAGTAGACCCCACAGGGATAGCAATCAGCCCCAGCATTTT
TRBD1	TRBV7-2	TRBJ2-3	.	CASSLGQVTDTQYF	TGTGCCAGCAGCCTCGGACAGGTCACAGATACGCAGTATTTT
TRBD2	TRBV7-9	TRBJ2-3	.	CASSLRLAGGPSTDTQYF	TGTGCCAGCAGCTTACGGCTAGCGGGAGGGCCGAGTACAGATACGCAGTATTTT
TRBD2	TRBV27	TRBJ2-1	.	CASSFTLAGGYNEQFF	TGTGCCAGCAGTTTCACGTTAGCGGGAGGTTACAATGAGCAGTTCTTC
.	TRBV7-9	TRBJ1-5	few	CASSFTGAEHQPQHF	TGTGCCAGCAGCTTTACCGGAGCAGAGCATCAGCCCCAGCATTTT
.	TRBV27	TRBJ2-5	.	CASSQQPPDPPRRETQYF	TGTGCCAGCAGTCAACAACCCCCGGATCCCCCTCGCAGGGAGACCCAGTACTTC
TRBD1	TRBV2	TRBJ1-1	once	CASPAPSGQDVGTEAFF	TGTGCCAGCCCCGCCCCCTCTGGACAGGACGTTGGCACTGAAGCTTTCTTT
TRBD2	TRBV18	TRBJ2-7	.	CASSPREGSYYEQYF	TGTGCCAGCTCACCCCGGGAGGGTTCATACTACGAGCAGTACTTC
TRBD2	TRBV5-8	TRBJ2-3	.	CASSLRLAGRDTQYF	TGTGCCAGCAGCTTGCGACTAGCGGGACGGGATACGCAGTATTTT
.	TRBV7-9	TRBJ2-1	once	CASSPRQLDNEQFF	TGTGCCAGCAGCCCCAGACAGCTCGACAATGAGCAGTTCTTC
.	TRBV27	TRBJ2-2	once	CASSFLAITGELFF	TGTGCCAGCAGTTTTTTAGCGATCACCGGGGAGCTGTTTTTT
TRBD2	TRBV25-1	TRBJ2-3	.	CASSGLAGITDTQYF	TGTGCCAGCAGTGGACTAGCGGGGATCACAGATACGCAGTATTTT
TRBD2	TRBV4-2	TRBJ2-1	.	CASSQERLADEQFF	TGTGCCAGCAGCCAGGAACGGCTAGCGGATGAGCAGTTCTTC
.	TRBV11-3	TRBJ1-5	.	CASSPRPQHF	TGTGCCAGCAGCCCCCGGCCCCAGCATTTT
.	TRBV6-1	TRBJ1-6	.	CASSESYSPLHF	TGTGCCAGCAGTGAGAGTTATTCACCCCTCCACTTT
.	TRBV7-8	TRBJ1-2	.	CATSDIGNYGYTF	TGTGCCACCTCCGACATTGGGAACTATGGCTACACCTTC
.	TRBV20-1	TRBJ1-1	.	CSASPLEAFF	TGCAGTGCTAGCCCGTTAGAAGCTTTCTTT
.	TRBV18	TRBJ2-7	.	CASSASQIPSEQYF	TGTGCCAGCTCGGCATCCCAGATTCCTAGTGAGCAGTACTTC
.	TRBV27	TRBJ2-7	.	CASSPRLGAYEQYF	TGTGCCAGCAGTCCTAGACTAGGGGCCTACGAGCAGTACTTC
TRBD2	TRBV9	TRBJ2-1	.	CASSVAVAGERNEQFF	TGTGCCAGCAGCGTAGCGGTAGCGGGAGAGAGAAATGAGCAGTTCTTC